The 2 T cell receptor beta chains listed next were all sequenced from one sample in a study of breast tumors, draining lymph nodes, adjacent tissues. MiXCR was run by TCRdb on the multiplex PCR reads, yielding one entry per CDR3 protein. The sample includes 50,000 to 85,000 distinct CDR3 sequences, roughly 40% seen only once; the top ten take approximately 9.1%. Sequenced material: breast tumor tissue. The origin of the receptors is a female donor with breast cancer. Some clones in this sample may be carry-over from other donors' samples.

The table lists this clonotype with many counts. The rearrangement uses TRBV12-3 or TRBV12-4 and TRBJ2-1, with unresolved D. V was clipped by 6 bases and J by 8 bases, with 14 bases between them. The CDR3 consists of 13 residues. Here the CDR3 DNA reads TGTGCCAGCAGCTTACAAGGATTCGATGAGCAGTTCTTC. Residues: CASSLQGFDEQFF.

Many counts were recorded for this clonotype. V usage is TRBV6-1 and J usage is TRBJ2-5, with D possibly matching TRBD1 (5 bases). V lost 8 bases and J 2 bases, leaving 12 bases between the germline ends. CDR1 is MNHNS and CDR2 is SASEGT in the germline V gene. CDR3 length: 13 amino acids. DNA of the CDR3: TGTGCCAGCCGAGAACAGGAACAAGAGACCCAGTACTTC. Translated: CASREQEQETQYF.